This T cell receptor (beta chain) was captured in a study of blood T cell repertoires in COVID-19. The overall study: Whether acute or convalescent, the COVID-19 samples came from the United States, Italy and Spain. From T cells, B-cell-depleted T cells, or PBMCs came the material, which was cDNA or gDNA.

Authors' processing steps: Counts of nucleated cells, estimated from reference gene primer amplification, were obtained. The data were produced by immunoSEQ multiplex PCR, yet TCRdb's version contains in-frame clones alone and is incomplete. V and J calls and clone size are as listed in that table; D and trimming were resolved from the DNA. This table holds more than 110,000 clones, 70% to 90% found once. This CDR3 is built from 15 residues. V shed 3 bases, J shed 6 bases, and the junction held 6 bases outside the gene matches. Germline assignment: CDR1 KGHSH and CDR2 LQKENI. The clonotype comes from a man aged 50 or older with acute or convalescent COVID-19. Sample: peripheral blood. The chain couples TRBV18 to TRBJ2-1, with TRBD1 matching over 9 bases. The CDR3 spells CASSPGQGRTNEQFF. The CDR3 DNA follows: TGTGCCAGCTCACCGGGACAGGGTAGGACCAATGAGCAGTTCTTC. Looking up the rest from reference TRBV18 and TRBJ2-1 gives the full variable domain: NAGVMQNPRHLVRRRGQEARLRCSPMKGHSHVYWYRQLPEEGLKFMVYLQKENIIDESGMPKERFSAEFPKEGPSILRIQQVVRGDSAAYFCASSPGQGRTNEQFFGPGTRLTVL.